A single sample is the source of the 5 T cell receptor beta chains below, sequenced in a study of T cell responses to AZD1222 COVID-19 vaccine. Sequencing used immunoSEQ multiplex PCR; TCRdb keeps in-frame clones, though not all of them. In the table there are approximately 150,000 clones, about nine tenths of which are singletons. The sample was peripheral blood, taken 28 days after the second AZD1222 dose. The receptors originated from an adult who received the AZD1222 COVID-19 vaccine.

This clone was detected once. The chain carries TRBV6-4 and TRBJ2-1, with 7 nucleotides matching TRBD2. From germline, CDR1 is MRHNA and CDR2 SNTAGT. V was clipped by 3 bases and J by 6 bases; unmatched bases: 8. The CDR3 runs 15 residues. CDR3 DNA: TGTGCCAGCAGTGAGGGATCGGGGGGAGGCAATGAGCAGTTCTTC. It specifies CASSEGSGGGNEQFF.

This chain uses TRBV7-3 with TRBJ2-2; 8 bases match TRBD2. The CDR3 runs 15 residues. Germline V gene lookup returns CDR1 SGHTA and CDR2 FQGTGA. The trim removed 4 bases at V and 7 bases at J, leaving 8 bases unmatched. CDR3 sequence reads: CASSSGLGFVGELFF. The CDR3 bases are TGTGCCAGCAGCTCGGGACTAGGGTTTGTCGGGGAGCTGTTTTTT.

DNA for the CDR3: TGTGCCAGCAGCAACTGGAACTTCATGAACACTGAAGCTTTCTTT. This encodes CASSNWNFMNTEAFF. The chain is built from TRBV11-1 and TRBJ1-1; no definite D call. The CDR3 runs 15 residues. V lost 5 bases and J lost 0, with 13 bases in between. CDR1 is SGHAT, CDR2 FQDESV, per germline (reference sequence).

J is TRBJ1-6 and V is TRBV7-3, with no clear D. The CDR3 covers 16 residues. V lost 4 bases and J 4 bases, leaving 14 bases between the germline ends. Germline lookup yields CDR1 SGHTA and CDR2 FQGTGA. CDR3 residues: CASSSPLGVYNSPLHF. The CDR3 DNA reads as TGTGCCAGCAGCTCCCCTCTTGGAGTTTATAATTCACCCCTCCACTTT.

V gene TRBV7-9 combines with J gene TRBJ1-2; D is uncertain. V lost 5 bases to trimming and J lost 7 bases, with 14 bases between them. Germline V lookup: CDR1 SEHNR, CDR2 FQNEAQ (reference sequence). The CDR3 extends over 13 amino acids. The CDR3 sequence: CASSLRGFPGYTF. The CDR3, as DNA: TGTGCCAGCAGCCTTCGAGGTTTCCCTGGCTACACCTTC.